This T cell receptor (beta chain) emerged from a study of blood T cell repertoires in COVID-19. Study background: The study drew acute and convalescent COVID-19 samples from the United States, Italy and Spain. PBMCs, B-cell-depleted T cells, or T cells provided the cDNA or gDNA that made up the material.

This clone has a handful of counts. Per the original data handling: Cell counts per sample came from amplifying reference gene primers. Produced via immunoSEQ multiplex PCR; TCRdb's table is partial and in-frame only. V and J calls plus clone size are reproduced from that table; the DNA served to infer D and trimming. This sample has about 240,000 clones, with 86% found just once. CDR1 and CDR2 (germline): SQVTM, ANQGSEA. The CDR3 covers 14 residues. The V and J ends lost 4 bases and 0 bases, in that order; junction bases with no gene match: 5. The sample consisted of peripheral blood. This clonotype originated in a man older than 75 with acute or convalescent COVID-19. The chain couples TRBV29-1 to TRBJ2-7, with 8 bases fitting TRBD2. CDR3 DNA: TGCAGCGTTGGGGGGACTAGGCTCTCCTACGAGCAGTACTTC. Residues: CSVGGTRLSYEQYF.